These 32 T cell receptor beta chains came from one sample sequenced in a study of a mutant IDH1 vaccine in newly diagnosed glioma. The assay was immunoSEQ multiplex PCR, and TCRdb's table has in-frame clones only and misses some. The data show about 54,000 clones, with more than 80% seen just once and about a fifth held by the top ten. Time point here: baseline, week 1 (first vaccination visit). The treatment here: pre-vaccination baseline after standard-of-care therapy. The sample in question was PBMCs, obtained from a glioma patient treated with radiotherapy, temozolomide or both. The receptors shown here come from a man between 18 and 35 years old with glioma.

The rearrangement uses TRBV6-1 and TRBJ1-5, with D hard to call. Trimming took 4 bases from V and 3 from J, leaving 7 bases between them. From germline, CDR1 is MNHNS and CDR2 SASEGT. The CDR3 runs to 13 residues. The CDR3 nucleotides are TGTGCCAGCAGTGTAAGATTCAATCAGCCCCAGCATTTT. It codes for CASSVRFNQPQHF.

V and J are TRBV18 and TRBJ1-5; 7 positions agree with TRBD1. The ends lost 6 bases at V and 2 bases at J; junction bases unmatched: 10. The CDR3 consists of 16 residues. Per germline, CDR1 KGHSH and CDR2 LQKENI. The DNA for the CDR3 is TGTGCCAGCTCCCCGGAGACAGGGTATGGCAATCAGCCCCAGCATTTT. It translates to CASSPETGYGNQPQHF.

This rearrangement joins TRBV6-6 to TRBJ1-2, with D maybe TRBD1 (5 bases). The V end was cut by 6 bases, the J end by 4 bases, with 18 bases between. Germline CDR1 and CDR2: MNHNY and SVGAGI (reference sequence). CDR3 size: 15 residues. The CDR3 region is CASRVTTGGVYGYTF. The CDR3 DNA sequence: TGTGCCAGCAGAGTTACTACCGGAGGGGTCTATGGCTACACCTTC.

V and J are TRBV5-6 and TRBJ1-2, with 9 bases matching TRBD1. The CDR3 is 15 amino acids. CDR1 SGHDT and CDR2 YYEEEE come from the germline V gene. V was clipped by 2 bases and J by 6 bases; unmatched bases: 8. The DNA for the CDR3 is TGTGCCAGCAGCTTAGGCGGACAGGGGAGAGATGGCTACACCTTC. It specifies CASSLGGQGRDGYTF.

The CDR3 region has the DNA TGTGCCAGCAGCTTCGCAGGGGGCAACACTGAAGCTTTCTTT. Translating it yields CASSFAGGNTEAFF. The chain uses TRBV7-9 and TRBJ1-1, with 8 bases that match TRBD1. Germline loops: CDR1 SEHNR, CDR2 FQNEAQ (reference sequence). The CDR3 loop spans 14 amino acids. Trimming cost V 3 bases and J 2 bases; bases outside gene matches: 2.

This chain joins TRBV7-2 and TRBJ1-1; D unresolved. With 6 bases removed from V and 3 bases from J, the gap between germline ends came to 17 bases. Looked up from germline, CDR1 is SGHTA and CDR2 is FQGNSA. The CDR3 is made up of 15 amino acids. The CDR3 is CASSSGRGRDTEAFF. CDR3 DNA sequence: TGTGCCAGCAGTTCTGGACGGGGTAGGGACACTGAAGCTTTCTTT. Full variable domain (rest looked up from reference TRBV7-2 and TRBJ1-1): GAGVSQSPSNKVTEKGKDVELRCDPISGHTALYWYRQSLGQGLEFLIYFQGNSAPDKSGLPSDRFSAERTGGSVSTLTIQRTQQEDSAVYLCASSSGRGRDTEAFFGQGTRLTVV.

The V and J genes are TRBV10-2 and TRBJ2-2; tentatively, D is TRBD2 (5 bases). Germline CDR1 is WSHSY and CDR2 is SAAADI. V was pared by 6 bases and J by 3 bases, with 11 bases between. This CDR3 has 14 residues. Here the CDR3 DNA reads TGCGCCAGCAGGAACGGGGTGGACACCGGGGAGCTGTTTTTT. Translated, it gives CASRNGVDTGELFF.

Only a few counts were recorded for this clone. CDR3 DNA sequence: TGCGCCAGCAGCTTGGTGCAGACGAACACTGAAGCTTTCTTT. Translation gives CASSLVQTNTEAFF. The chain is built from TRBV5-1 and TRBJ1-1; D call uncertain. V was trimmed by 0 bases and J by 1 base, leaving 7 bases between them. From germline, CDR1 is SGHRS and CDR2 YFSETQ. There are 14 residues in the CDR3.

The CDR3 sequence: CASSFRDIAYEQYF. CDR3 bases: TGTGCCAGCAGCTTCCGGGACATTGCCTACGAGCAGTACTTC. The chain combines TRBV11-1 with TRBJ2-7; perhaps TRBD1 as D (6 bases). Between the trimmed V and J ends, which lost 3 bases and 2 bases, there was a span of 11 bases. Germline V CDR1 and CDR2: SGHAT, FQDESV (reference sequence). CDR3 length: 14 residues.

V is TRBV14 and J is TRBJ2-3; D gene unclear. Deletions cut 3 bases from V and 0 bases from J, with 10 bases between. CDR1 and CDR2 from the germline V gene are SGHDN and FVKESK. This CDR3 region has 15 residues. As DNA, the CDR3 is TGTGCCAGCAGCCACGCCTGGCCTAGCACAGATACGCAGTATTTT. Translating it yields CASSHAWPSTDTQYF.

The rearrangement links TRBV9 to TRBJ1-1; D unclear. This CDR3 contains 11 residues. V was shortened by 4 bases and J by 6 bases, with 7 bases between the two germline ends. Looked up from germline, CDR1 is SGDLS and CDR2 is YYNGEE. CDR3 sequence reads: CASSSGSEAFF. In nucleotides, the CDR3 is TGTGCCAGCAGCTCTGGGTCTGAAGCTTTCTTT.

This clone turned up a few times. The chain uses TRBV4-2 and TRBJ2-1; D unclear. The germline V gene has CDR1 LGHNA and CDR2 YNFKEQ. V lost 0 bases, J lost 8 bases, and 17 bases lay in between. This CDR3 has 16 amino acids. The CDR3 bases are TGTGCCAGCAGCCAAGATCTCCCTGTGGTAGAAGATGAGCAGTTCTTC. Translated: CASSQDLPVVEDEQFF.

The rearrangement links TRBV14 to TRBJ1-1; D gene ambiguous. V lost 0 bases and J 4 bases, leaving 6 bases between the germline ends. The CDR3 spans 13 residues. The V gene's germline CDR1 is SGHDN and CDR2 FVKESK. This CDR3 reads CASSQEYRTEAFF. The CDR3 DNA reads TGTGCCAGCAGCCAAGAATATCGCACTGAAGCTTTCTTT.

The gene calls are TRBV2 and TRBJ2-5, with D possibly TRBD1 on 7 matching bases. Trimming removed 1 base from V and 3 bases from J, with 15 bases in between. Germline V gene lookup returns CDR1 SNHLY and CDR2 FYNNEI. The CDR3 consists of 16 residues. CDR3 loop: CASSEGGRGEEETQYF. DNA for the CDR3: TGTGCCAGCAGTGAAGGAGGCAGGGGGGAAGAAGAGACCCAGTACTTC.

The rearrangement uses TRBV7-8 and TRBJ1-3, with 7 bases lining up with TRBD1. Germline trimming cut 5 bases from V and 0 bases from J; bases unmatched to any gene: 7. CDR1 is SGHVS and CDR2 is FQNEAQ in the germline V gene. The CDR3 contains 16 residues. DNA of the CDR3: TGTGCCAGCAGCCGTAACAGGGGCCCCTCTGGAAACACCATATATTTT. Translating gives CASSRNRGPSGNTIYF.

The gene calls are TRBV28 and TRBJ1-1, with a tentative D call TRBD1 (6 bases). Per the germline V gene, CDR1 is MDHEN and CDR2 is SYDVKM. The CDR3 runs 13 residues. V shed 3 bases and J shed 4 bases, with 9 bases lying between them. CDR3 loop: CASSLGGPTEAFF. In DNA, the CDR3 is TGTGCCAGCAGTTTGGGGGGCCCCACTGAAGCTTTCTTT.

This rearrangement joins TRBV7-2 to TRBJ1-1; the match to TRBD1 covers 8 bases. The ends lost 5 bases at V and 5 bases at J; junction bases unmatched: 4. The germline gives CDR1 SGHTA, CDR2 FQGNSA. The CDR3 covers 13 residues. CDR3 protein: CASSRTGGTEAFF. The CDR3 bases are TGTGCCAGCAGCAGAACAGGGGGGACTGAAGCTTTCTTT.

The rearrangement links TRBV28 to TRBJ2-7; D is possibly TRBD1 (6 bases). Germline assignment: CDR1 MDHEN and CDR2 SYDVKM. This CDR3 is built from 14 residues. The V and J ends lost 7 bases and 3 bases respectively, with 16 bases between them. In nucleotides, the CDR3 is TGTGCCAGCACCCTCCGGACAGCGCTCTACGAGCAGTACTTC. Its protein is CASTLRTALYEQYF.

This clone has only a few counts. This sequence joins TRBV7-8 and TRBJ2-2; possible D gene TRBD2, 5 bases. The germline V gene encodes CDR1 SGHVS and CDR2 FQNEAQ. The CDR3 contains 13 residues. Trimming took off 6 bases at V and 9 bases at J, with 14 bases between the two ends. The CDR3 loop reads CASRRSGDRELFF. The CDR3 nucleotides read TGTGCCAGCAGAAGATCCGGGGATAGGGAGCTGTTTTTT.

The CDR3 bases are TGTGGGACGATGCAGGATCACTCTGGAAACACCATATATTTT. Translation gives CGTMQDHSGNTIYF. The chain links TRBV6-5 to TRBJ1-3; no clear D gene. The CDR3 length is 14 residues. From germline, CDR1 is MNHEY and CDR2 SVGAGI.

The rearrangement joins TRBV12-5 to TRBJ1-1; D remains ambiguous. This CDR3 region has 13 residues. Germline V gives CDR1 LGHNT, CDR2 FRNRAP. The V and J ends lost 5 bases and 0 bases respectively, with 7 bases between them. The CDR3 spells CASGASVNTEAFF. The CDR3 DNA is TGTGCTAGTGGTGCCTCGGTGAACACTGAAGCTTTCTTT.

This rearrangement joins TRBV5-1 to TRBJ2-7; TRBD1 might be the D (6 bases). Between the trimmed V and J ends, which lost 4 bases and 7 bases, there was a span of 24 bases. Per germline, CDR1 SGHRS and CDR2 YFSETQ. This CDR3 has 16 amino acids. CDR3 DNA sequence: TGCGCCAGCAGCCCCCTACCGGGACACACGATTCAAGAGCAGTACTTC. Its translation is CASSPLPGHTIQEQYF.

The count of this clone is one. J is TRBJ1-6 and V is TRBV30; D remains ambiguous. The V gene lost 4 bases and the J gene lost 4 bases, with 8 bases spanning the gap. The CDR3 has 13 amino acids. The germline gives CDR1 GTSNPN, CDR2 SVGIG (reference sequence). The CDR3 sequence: CAWTGRYNSPLHF. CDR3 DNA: TGTGCCTGGACAGGCAGGTATAATTCACCCCTCCACTTT.

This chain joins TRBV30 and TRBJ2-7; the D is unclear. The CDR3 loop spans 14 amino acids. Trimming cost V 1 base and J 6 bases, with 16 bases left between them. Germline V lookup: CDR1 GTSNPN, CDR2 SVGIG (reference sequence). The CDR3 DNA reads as TGTGCCTGGAGTGGTGTAGGGCGTGTCGCCGAGCAGTACTTC. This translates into CAWSGVGRVAEQYF.

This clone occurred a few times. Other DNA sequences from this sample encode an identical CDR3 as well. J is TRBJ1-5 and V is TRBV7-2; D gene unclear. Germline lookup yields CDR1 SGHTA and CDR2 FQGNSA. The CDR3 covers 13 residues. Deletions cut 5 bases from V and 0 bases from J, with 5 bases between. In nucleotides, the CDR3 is TGTGCCAGCAGCCCGAGTAGCAATCAGCCCCAGCATTTT. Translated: CASSPSSNQPQHF.

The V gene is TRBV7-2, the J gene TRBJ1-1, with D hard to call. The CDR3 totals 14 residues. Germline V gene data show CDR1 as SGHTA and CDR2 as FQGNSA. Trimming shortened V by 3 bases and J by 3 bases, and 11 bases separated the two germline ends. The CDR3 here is CASSFSVADTEAFF. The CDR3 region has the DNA TGTGCCAGCAGCTTTTCCGTTGCAGACACTGAAGCTTTCTTT.

CDR3: CAWSVLGGDTEAFF. CDR3 in DNA: TGTGCCTGGAGTGTACTGGGTGGGGACACTGAAGCTTTCTTT. V is TRBV30 and J is TRBJ1-1; no clear D. The CDR3 totals 14 residues. Germline assignment: CDR1 GTSNPN and CDR2 SVGIG (reference sequence). The V and J ends lost 0 bases and 3 bases respectively, with 11 bases between them.

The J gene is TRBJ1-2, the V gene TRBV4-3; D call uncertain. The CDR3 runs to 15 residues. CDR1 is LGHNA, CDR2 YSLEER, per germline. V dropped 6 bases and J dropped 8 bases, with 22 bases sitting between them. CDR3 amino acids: CASSHRTASFGGYTF. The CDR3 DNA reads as TGCGCCAGCAGTCATAGGACCGCATCTTTCGGGGGCTACACCTTC.

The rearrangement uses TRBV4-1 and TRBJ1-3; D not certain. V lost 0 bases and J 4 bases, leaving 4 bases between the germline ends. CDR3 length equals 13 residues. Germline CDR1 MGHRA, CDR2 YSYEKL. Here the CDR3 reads CASSQDLGNTIYF. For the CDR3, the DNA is TGCGCCAGCAGCCAAGACCTAGGAAACACCATATATTTT.

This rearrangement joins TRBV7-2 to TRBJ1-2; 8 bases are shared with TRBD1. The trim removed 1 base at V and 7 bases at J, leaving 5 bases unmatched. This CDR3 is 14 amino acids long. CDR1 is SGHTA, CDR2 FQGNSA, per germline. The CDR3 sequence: CASSLDPTGAGYTF. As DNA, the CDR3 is TGTGCCAGCAGCTTAGATCCGACAGGGGCTGGCTACACCTTC. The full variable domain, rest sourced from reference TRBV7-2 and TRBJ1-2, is GAGVSQSPSNKVTEKGKDVELRCDPISGHTALYWYRQSLGQGLEFLIYFQGNSAPDKSGLPSDRFSAERTGGSVSTLTIQRTQQEDSAVYLCASSLDPTGAGYTFGSGTRLTVV.

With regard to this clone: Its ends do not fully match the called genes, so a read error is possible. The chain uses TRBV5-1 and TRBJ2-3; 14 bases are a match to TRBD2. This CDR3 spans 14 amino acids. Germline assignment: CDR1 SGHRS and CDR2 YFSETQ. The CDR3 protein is CASSPGLAGVGPHF. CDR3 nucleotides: TGCGCCAGCAGCCCGGGACTAGCGGGAGTAGGGCCCCATTTT.

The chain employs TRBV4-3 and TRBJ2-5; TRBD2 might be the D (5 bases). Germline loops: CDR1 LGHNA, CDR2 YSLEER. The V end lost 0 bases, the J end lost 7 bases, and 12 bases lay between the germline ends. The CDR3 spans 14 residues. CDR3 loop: CASSQDWVEGTQYF. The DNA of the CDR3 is TGCGCCAGCAGCCAAGATTGGGTAGAGGGGACCCAGTACTTC.